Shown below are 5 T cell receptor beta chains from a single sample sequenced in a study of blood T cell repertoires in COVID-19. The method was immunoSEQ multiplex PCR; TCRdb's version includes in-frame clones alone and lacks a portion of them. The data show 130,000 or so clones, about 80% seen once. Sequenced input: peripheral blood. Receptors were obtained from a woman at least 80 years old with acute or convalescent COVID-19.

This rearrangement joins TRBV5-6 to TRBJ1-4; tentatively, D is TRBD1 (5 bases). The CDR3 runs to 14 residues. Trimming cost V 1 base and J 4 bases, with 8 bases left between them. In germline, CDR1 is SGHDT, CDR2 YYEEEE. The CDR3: CASSLFRDNEKLFF. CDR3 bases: TGTGCCAGCAGCTTGTTCAGGGATAATGAAAAACTGTTTTTT. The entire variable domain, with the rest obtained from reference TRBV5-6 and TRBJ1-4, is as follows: DAGVTQSPTHLIKTRGQQVTLRCSPKSGHDTVSWYQQALGQGPQFIFQYYEEEERQRGNFPDRFSGHQFPNYSSELNVNALLLGDSALYLCASSLFRDNEKLFFGSGTQLSVL.

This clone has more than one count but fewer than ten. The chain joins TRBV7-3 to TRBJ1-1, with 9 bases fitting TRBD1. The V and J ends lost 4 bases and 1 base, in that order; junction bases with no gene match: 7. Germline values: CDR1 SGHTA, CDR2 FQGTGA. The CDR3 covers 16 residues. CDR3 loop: CASSSGQGRGNTEAFF. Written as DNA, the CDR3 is TGTGCCAGCAGCTCGGGACAGGGACGCGGGAACACTGAAGCTTTCTTT.

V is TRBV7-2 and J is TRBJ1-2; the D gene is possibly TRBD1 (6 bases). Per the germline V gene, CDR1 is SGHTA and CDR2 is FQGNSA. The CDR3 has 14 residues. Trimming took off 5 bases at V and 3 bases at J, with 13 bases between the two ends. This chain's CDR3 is CASSVGTRYYGYTF. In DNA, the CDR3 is TGTGCCAGCAGCGTCGGGACAAGATACTATGGCTACACCTTC.

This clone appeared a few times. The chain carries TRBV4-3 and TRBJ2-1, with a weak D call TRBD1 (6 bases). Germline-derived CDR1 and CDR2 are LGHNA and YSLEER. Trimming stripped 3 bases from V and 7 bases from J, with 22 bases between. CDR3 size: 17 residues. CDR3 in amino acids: CASSQAYRAWVLNEQFF. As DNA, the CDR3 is TGCGCCAGCAGCCAGGCCTACAGGGCCTGGGTCCTAAATGAGCAGTTCTTC.

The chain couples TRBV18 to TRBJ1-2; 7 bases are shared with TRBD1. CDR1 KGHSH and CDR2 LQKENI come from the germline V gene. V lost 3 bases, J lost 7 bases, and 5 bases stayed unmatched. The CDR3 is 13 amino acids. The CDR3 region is CASSPGTEGGYTF. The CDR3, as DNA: TGTGCCAGCTCACCCGGGACAGAGGGTGGCTACACCTTC.